Below, 26 T cell receptor beta chains from the same sample are listed, as sequenced in a study of Graves' ophthalmopathy and Graves' hyperthyroidism. RNA transcripts served as template for amplifying TCR beta CDR3 sequences. The first round was an RT-PCR with HTBI primers, and the second round was a multiplex PCR. TCRdb ran MiXCR on the multiplex PCR reads and lists one entry per CDR3 protein. The sample lists over a million distinct CDR3 sequences, 35% to 40% occurring once. Sequenced: peripheral blood or thyroid tissue (not recorded which). The receptors here all came from an adult man with Graves' hyperthyroidism.

The gene calls are TRBV12-3 or TRBV12-4 and TRBJ2-5, with D possibly TRBD1 on 6 matching bases. The CDR3 covers 14 residues. The V and J ends lost 4 bases and 1 base respectively, with 10 bases between them. In DNA, the CDR3 is TGTGCCAGCAGTTACTGGACAGTCCAAGAGACCCAGTACTTC. Its protein is CASSYWTVQETQYF.

Regarding this clonotype: A much larger clone lies a single base off, so this may be a read error. This chain uses TRBV7-2 with TRBJ1-3; D possibly corresponds to TRBD1 (5 bases). There are 18 residues in the CDR3. From germline, CDR1 is SGHTA and CDR2 FQGNSA. The CDR3 sequence is CAGSLTGAGLSSGNTIYF. The CDR3 DNA reads TGTGCCGGCAGCTTAACCGGGGCAGGGCTTAGCTCTGGAAACACCATATATTTT. Looking up the rest from reference TRBV7-2 and TRBJ1-3 gives the full variable domain: GAGVSQSPSNKVTEKGKDVELRCDPISGHTALYWYRQSLGQGLEFLIYFQGNSAPDKSGLPSDRFSAERTGGSVSTLTIQRTQQEDSAVYLCAGSLTGAGLSSGNTIYFGEGSWLTVV.

This clonotype was counted at least ten times. The chain recombines TRBV2 with TRBJ2-7; 8 bases match TRBD1. Germline lookup yields CDR1 SNHLY and CDR2 FYNNEI. This CDR3 region has 15 residues. J was trimmed by 3 bases and V by 6 bases; bases with no gene match: 10. CDR3 sequence: CASRGGQGTFYEQYF. CDR3 sequence (DNA): TGTGCCAGCAGAGGAGGACAGGGAACTTTCTACGAGCAGTACTTC. Together with reference TRBV2 and TRBJ2-7, the CDR3 gives the full variable domain: EPEVTQTPSHQVTQMGQEVILRCVPISNHLYFYWYRQILGQKVEFLVSFYNNEISEKSEIFDDQFSVERPDGSNFTLKIRSTKLEDSAMYFCASRGGQGTFYEQYFGPGTRLTVT.

Worth noting for this clonotype: Being one base from a much bigger clone, this may be a read error. The chain combines TRBV7-9 with TRBJ1-5; perhaps TRBD1 as D (6 bases). Germline CDR1 SEHNR, CDR2 FQNEAQ (reference sequence). The CDR3 consists of 14 residues. The CDR3, as DNA: TGTGCCAGCAGCTCCGGGGGGCAAAATCAGCCCCATCATTTT. Translated, it gives CASSSGGQNQPHHF. Filled out from reference TRBV7-9 and TRBJ1-5, the complete variable domain reads DTGVSQNPRHKITKRGQNVTFRCDPISEHNRLYWYRQTLGQGPEFLTYFQNEAQLEKSRLLSDRFSAERPKGSFSTLEIQRTEQGDSAMYLCASSSGGQNQPHHFGDGTRLSIL.

This clonotype was seen ten or more times. The rearrangement joins TRBV6-1 to TRBJ1-5; D remains unclear. The germline V gene has CDR1 MNHNS and CDR2 SASEGT. The CDR3 totals 15 residues. Trimming stripped 4 bases from V and 0 bases from J, with 10 bases between. CDR3 DNA sequence: TGTGCCAGCAGTGTAGACTCGAGTAGCAATCAGCCCCAGCATTTT. Its protein is CASSVDSSSNQPQHF.

In regard to this clonotype: At one of its ends the junction is not consistent with the germline gene, which may arise from a read error. V and J are TRBV5-6 and TRBJ2-5; the D gene is possibly TRBD2 (7 bases). Germline V gene lookup returns CDR1 SGHDT and CDR2 YYEEEE. The CDR3 sequence is 16 residues long. CDR3 loop: CTSSLAAGQLQETQYF. CDR3 nucleotide sequence: TGTACCAGCAGCTTAGCAGCGGGACAACTACAAGAGACCCAGTACTTC.

This chain connects TRBV7-2 to TRBJ2-7; 9 nucleotides line up with TRBD2. Trimming took 0 bases from V and 2 from J; bases not matched to a gene: 5. Per germline, CDR1 SGHTA and CDR2 FQGNSA. The CDR3 has 16 residues. CDR3 amino acids: CASSLASGGSTYEQYF. The CDR3 DNA reads as TGTGCCAGCAGCTTAGCCAGCGGGGGGTCTACCTACGAGCAGTACTTC.

This sequence joins TRBV9 and TRBJ2-7; D is unresolved. This CDR3 has 12 residues. Trimming took 4 bases from V and 7 from J, leaving 12 bases between them. Germline values: CDR1 SGDLS, CDR2 YYNGEE. CDR3 amino acids: CASSMGYGEQYF. CDR3 in DNA: TGTGCCAGCAGCATGGGGTATGGTGAGCAGTACTTC.

This rearrangement joins TRBV2 to TRBJ1-2; 9 bases are a match to TRBD1. The junction had 14 bases not matched to a gene; V was cut back by 4 bases and J by 8 bases. This CDR3 comprises 16 residues. The germline V gene encodes CDR1 SNHLY and CDR2 FYNNEI. The CDR3 reads CASSGGQGSPLRGYTF. CDR3 bases: TGTGCCAGCAGTGGGGGACAGGGTTCACCTCTGAGGGGCTACACCTTC.

This clonotype appeared a few times. The V call is TRBV29-1, the J call TRBJ1-2, with a weak D call TRBD1 (6 bases). The CDR3 is 18 amino acids. Germline V gene sequence: CDR1 SQVTM, CDR2 ANQGSEA. Deletions cut 3 bases from V and 5 bases from J, with 28 bases between. This CDR3 reads CSVDPPTRDIPLRYGYTF. CDR3 nucleotide sequence: TGCAGCGTTGACCCCCCAACGAGGGACATCCCTCTTAGGTATGGCTACACCTTC.

As regards this clonotype: A much larger clonotype is one base distant, so this may be a read error. The gene calls are TRBV13 and TRBJ1-2; D uncertain. The V end was cut by 9 bases, the J end by 4 bases, with 15 bases between. Germline V CDR1 and CDR2: PRHDT, FYEKMQ (reference sequence). This CDR3 comprises 13 residues. The CDR3 loop reads CASTVRGFYGYTF. DNA for the CDR3: TGTGCCAGTACCGTCCGGGGATTCTATGGCTACACCTTC.

The V call is TRBV14, the J call TRBJ2-2; D unresolved. V dropped 6 bases and J dropped 6 bases, with 11 bases sitting between them. CDR3 size: 13 residues. Germline assignment: CDR1 SGHDN and CDR2 FVKESK. Here the CDR3 reads CASSYVAPGELFF. The CDR3, as DNA: TGTGCCAGCAGTTACGTGGCCCCCGGGGAGCTGTTTTTT. Using reference TRBV14 and TRBJ2-2 for the parts outside the CDR3, the full variable domain is EAGVTQFPSHSVIEKGQTVTLRCDPISGHDNLYWYRRVMGKEIKFLLHFVKESKQDESGMPNNRFLAERTGGTYSTLKVQPAELEDSGVYFCASSYVAPGELFFGEGSRLTVL.

J is TRBJ1-2 and V is TRBV29-1; D is unclear. The V gene lost 8 bases and the J gene lost 3 bases, with 10 bases spanning the gap. The CDR3 extends over 11 amino acids. Germline V gene data show CDR1 as SQVTM and CDR2 as ANQGSEA. The CDR3 loop reads CSKRAHYGYTF. Here the CDR3 DNA reads TGCAGCAAAAGGGCCCACTATGGCTACACCTTC. The full variable domain, rest sourced from reference TRBV29-1 and TRBJ1-2, is SAVISQKPSRDICQRGTSLTIQCQVDSQVTMMFWYRQQPGQSLTLIATANQGSEATYESGFVIDKFPISRPNLTFSTLTVSNMSPEDSSIYLCSKRAHYGYTFGSGTRLTVV.

This clonotype has ten or more counts. This sequence joins TRBV29-1 and TRBJ2-7, with D unresolved. The germline V and J ends were trimmed by 5 bases and 1 base, with 3 bases remaining between them. The CDR3 sequence is 10 residues long. Germline V gives CDR1 SQVTM, CDR2 ANQGSEA. CDR3 nucleotides: TGCAGCGTTATGTCCTACGAGCAGTACTTC. Translation: CSVMSYEQYF.

In its sample, this clonotype was seen a few times. The CDR3 DNA reads TGTGCCAGCGCAACCGCAGGGGTCGCCTCCTACGAGCAGTACTTC. This gives the protein CASATAGVASYEQYF. J is TRBJ2-7 and V is TRBV28, with D possibly matching TRBD1 (6 bases). V gave up 8 bases and J gave up 0 bases, with 17 bases separating them. Germline CDR1 and CDR2: MDHEN and SYDVKM. The CDR3 spans 15 residues. Variable domain in full (rest from reference TRBV28 and TRBJ2-7): DVKVTQSSRYLVKRTGEKVFLECVQDMDHENMFWYRQDPGLGLRLIYFSYDVKMKEKGDIPEGYSVSREKKERFSLILESASTNQTSMYLCASATAGVASYEQYFGPGTRLTVT.

The chain joins TRBV6-5 to TRBJ1-1; D ambiguous. Looked up from germline, CDR1 is MNHEY and CDR2 is SVGAGI. V lost 6 bases and J lost 0, with 20 bases in between. The CDR3 runs 17 residues. The CDR3 sequence: CASSYQRSPLLNTEAFF. The CDR3 DNA is TGTGCCAGCAGCTACCAAAGAAGCCCTCTACTGAACACTGAAGCTTTCTTT.

The chain is built from TRBV7-3 and TRBJ1-5; the match to TRBD1 covers 7 bases. Per the germline V gene, CDR1 is SGHTA and CDR2 is FQGTGA. V shed 2 bases and J 9 bases; nucleotides not matched to a gene: 13. The CDR3 covers 16 residues. CDR3 protein: CASSLGGTAEVWPQHF. The CDR3 DNA follows: TGTGCCAGCAGCTTAGGAGGGACAGCGGAAGTTTGGCCCCAGCATTTT.

In this sample, this clonotype turned up a few times. V usage is TRBV4-1 and J usage is TRBJ1-2; D is unresolved. The germline V gene has CDR1 MGHRA and CDR2 YSYEKL. Trimming stripped 0 bases from V and 5 bases from J, with 22 bases between. This CDR3 spans 18 amino acids. CDR3 sequence (DNA): TGCGCCAGCAGCCAAGAAATGGGTTTCGTCAGGACGACTTATGGCTACACCTTC. The encoded protein is CASSQEMGFVRTTYGYTF.

This sequence joins TRBV12-3 or TRBV12-4 and TRBJ1-2, with a possible D match to TRBD1 (5 bases). V lost 2 bases to trimming and J lost 3 bases, with 13 bases between them. The CDR3 has 15 residues. The DNA of the CDR3 is TGTGCCAGCAGTTTATCGGGGGGTCGGGACTATGGCTACACCTTC. Its translation is CASSLSGGRDYGYTF.

This clonotype came up a few times. The chain is built from TRBV12-3 or TRBV12-4 and TRBJ1-2; 7 bases align to TRBD1. The CDR3 covers 15 residues. The J segment lost 7 bases and the V segment lost 5 bases, leaving 13 bases of the junction unmatched. CDR3 sequence (DNA): TGTGCCAGCAGTGACTCCCGTAACAGGGGCTCTGGCTACACCTTC. The encoded protein is CASSDSRNRGSGYTF.

This clonotype was picked up many times. The gene calls are TRBV7-6 and TRBJ2-7, with TRBD1 as a possible D gene (5 bases). The CDR3 is made up of 17 amino acids. V was cut by 4 bases and J by 6 bases, with 25 bases left in between. Germline lookup yields CDR1 SGHVS and CDR2 FNYEAQ. The CDR3 DNA reads as TGTGCCAGCAGCTCAGTACCCCGGACACCCCTCCCCTCCGAGCAGTACTTC. It codes for CASSSVPRTPLPSEQYF.

This clonotype was seen repeatedly, ten times or more. CDR3 in amino acids: CASGRDDEKLFF. The CDR3 DNA reads as TGTGCCAGCGGAAGGGACGATGAAAAACTGTTTTTT. The V and J genes are TRBV11-2 and TRBJ1-4; possibly TRBD1 for D (5 bases). Germline V gene data show CDR1 as SGHAT and CDR2 as FQNNGV. CDR3 length: 12 residues. Trimming took off 8 bases at V and 6 bases at J, with 10 bases between the two ends.

This clonotype was seen only a few times. The chain joins TRBV30 to TRBJ1-3; D ambiguous. The CDR3 is 12 amino acids. Trimming left V 7 bases short and J 0 bases short, with 7 bases between. Looked up from germline, CDR1 is GTSNPN and CDR2 is SVGIG (reference sequence). The CDR3 loop reads CAFSDSGNTIYF. Written as DNA, the CDR3 is TGTGCCTTTTCCGACTCTGGAAACACCATATATTTT.

This chain connects TRBV9 to TRBJ1-1, with a possible D match to TRBD1 (6 bases). The CDR3 loop spans 18 amino acids. Germline loops: CDR1 SGDLS, CDR2 YYNGEE. The V gene lost 3 bases and the J gene lost 0 bases, with 21 bases spanning the gap. The CDR3 bases are TGTGCCAGCAGCGCACATATACCGGCAGGGGCTATGAACACTGAAGCTTTCTTT. Translated: CASSAHIPAGAMNTEAFF.

This clonotype was recorded many times. J is TRBJ2-7 and V is TRBV7-6; no clear D. CDR3 length: 13 amino acids. CDR1 is SGHVS and CDR2 is FNYEAQ in the germline V gene. V lost 2 bases and J 4 bases, leaving 9 bases between the germline ends. The CDR3 spells CASSLNWAYEQYF. The CDR3 nucleotides read TGTGCCAGCAGCTTAAACTGGGCGTACGAGCAGTACTTC.

This clonotype was counted at least ten times. DNA of the CDR3: TGTGCCAGCAGCTTAGGCGGCGGGGCGCAGAACACCGGGGAGCTGTTTTTT. This codes for CASSLGGGAQNTGELFF. The chain has TRBV7-6 and TRBJ2-2; D is possibly TRBD2 (6 bases). Germline lookup yields CDR1 SGHVS and CDR2 FNYEAQ. The V and J ends lost 1 base and 1 base respectively, with 13 bases between them. The CDR3 sequence is 17 residues long.